This T cell receptor (beta chain) stems from a study of OX40 agonist ivuxolimab in advanced cancers. Turning to the study itself: Cancers in dose escalation were hepatocellular, melanoma, renal cell and head and neck. General observations from the study: In the 0.1-3.0 mg/kg groups, partial responders showed among the lowest expansion. CD8+ T cells were the subset that, on average, had more expanded clones than CD4+.

Turning to this clone: The antigen is not known.

From germline, CDR1 is MNHEY and CDR2 SVGAGI. V was trimmed by 5 bases and J by 0 bases, leaving 10 bases between them. This CDR3 comprises 14 residues. Patients who had autoimmune disease history or got systemic immunosuppression were left out. Here immunoSEQ multiplex PCR was the method, and the copy in TCRdb shows in-frame clones only, minus some. This table has 58,000 or so clones, 75% to 90% appearing once. This clonotype was obtained from an adult with an advanced solid tumor such as melanoma, head and neck, liver or kidney cancer. The sequences come from CD4+ or CD8+ T cells sorted from blood, collected in a trial of the OX40 agonist ivuxolimab. The chain is built from TRBV6-5 and TRBJ1-1, with D maybe TRBD1 (6 bases). The CDR3 DNA sequence: TGTGCCAGCAGTCACCCAGGGGTGAACACTGAAGCTTTCTTT. As protein: CASSHPGVNTEAFF.